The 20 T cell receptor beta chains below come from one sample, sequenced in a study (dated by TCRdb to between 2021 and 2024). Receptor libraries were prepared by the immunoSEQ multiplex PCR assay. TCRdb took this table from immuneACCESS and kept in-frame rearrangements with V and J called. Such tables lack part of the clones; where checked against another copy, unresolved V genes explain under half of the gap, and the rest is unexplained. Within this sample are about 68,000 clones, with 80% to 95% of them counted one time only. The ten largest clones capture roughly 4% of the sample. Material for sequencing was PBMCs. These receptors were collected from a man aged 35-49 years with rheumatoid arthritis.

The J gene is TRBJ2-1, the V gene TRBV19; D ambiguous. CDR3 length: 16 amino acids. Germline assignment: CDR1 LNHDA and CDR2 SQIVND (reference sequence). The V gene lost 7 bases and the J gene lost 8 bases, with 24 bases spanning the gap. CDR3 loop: CASTRGRKTGSDEQFF. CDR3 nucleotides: TGTGCCAGTACCCGAGGTAGGAAAACCGGGTCGGATGAGCAGTTCTTC.

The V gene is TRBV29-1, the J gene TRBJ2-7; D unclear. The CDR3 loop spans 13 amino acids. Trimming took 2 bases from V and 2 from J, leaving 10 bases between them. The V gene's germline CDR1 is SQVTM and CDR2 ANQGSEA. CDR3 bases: TGCAGCGTTGAACTGGGGTCCACCTACGAGCAGTACTTC. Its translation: CSVELGSTYEQYF.

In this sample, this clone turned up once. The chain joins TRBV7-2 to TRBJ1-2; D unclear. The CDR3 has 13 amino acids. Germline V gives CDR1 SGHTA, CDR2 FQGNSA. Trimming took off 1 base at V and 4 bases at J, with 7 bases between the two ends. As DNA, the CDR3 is TGTGCCAGCAGCTTAGGGCAGACCTATGGCTACACCTTC. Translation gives CASSLGQTYGYTF.

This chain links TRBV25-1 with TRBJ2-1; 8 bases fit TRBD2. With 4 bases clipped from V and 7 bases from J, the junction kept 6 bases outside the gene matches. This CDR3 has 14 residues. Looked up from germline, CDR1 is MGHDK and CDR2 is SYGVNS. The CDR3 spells CASSVTGGRNEQFF. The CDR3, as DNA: TGTGCCAGCAGTGTCACGGGAGGGCGTAATGAGCAGTTCTTC. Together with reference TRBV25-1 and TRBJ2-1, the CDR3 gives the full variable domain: EADIYQTPRYLVIGTGKKITLECSQTMGHDKMYWYQQDPGMELHLIHYSYGVNSTEKGDLSSESTVSRIRTEHFPLTLESARPSHTSQYLCASSVTGGRNEQFFGPGTRLTVL.

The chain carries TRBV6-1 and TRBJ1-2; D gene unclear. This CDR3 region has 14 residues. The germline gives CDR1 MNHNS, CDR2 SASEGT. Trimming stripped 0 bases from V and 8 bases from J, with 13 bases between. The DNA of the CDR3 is TGTGCCAGCAGTGAAGCGGGCGCGGAAGGCGGCTACACCTTC. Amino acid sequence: CASSEAGAEGGYTF.

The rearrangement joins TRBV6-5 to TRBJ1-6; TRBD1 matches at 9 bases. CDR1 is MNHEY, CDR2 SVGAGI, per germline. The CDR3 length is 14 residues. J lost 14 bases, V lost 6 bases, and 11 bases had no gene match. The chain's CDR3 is CASSPGQGLSALHF. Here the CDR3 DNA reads TGTGCCAGCAGCCCAGGACAGGGGCTTTCGGCCCTCCACTTT.

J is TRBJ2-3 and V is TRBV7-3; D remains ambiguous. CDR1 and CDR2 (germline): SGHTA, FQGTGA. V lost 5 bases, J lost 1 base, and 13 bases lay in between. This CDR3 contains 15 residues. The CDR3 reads CASSLTDGGTDTQYF. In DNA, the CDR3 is TGTGCCAGCAGCCTGACGGATGGGGGCACAGATACGCAGTATTTT.

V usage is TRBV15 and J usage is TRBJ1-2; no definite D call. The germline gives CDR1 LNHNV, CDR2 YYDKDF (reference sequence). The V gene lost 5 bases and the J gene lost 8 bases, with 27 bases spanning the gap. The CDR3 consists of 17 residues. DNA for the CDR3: TGTGCCACCAGCTCGCAAAAGGGCTCCTCAGGACCGAGCGGCTACACCTTC. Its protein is CATSSQKGSSGPSGYTF.

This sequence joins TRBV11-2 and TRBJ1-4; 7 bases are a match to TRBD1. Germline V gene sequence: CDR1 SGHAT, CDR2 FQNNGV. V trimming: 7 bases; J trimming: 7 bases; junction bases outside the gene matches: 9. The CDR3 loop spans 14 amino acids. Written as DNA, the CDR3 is TGTGCCAGCACCCTGCGACAGGGTAGTGAAAAACTGTTTTTT. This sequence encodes CASTLRQGSEKLFF.

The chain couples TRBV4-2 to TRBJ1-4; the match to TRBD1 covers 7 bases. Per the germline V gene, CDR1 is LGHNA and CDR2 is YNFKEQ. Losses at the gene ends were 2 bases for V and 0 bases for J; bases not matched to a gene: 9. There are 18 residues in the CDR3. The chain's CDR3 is CASSQLLGQVTTNEKLFF. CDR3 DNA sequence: TGTGCCAGCAGCCAACTTCTCGGACAGGTCACAACTAATGAAAAACTGTTTTTT.

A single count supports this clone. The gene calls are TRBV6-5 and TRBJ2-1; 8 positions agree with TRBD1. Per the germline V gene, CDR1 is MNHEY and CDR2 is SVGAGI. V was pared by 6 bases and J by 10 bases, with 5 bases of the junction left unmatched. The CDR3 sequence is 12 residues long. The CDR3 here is CASRDGTGEQFF. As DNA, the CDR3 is TGTGCCAGCAGGGATGGGACAGGCGAGCAGTTCTTC.

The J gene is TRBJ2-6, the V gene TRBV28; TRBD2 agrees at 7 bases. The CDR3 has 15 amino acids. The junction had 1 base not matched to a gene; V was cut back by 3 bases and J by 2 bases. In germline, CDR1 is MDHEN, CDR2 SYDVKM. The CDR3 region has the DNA TGTGCCAGCAGTTTGGGAGGGACTGGGGCCAACGTCCTGACTTTC. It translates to CASSLGGTGANVLTF.

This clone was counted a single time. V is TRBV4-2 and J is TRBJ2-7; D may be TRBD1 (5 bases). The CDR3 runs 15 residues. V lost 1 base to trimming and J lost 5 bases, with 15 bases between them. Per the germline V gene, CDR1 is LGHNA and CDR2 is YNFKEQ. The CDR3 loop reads CASSQVGDRDDEQYF. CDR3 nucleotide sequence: TGTGCCAGCAGCCAAGTAGGCGACAGAGATGACGAGCAGTACTTC.

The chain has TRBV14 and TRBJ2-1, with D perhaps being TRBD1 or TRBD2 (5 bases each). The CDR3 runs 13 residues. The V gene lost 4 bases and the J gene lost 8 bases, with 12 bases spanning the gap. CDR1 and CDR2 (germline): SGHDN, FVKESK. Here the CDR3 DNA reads TGTGCCAGCAGCCGGGACCTTTCGGATGAGCAGTTCTTC. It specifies CASSRDLSDEQFF.

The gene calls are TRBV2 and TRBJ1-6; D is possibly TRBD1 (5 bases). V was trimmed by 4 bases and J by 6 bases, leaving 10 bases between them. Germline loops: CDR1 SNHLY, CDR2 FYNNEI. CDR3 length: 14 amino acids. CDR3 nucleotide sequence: TGTGCCAGCAGTGGTTTTCAGGGTAATTCACCCCTCCACTTT. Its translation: CASSGFQGNSPLHF.

CDR3 sequence reads: CASSLAIAGYYEQYF. The CDR3 DNA is TGTGCCAGCAGCTTAGCAATAGCGGGTTACTACGAGCAGTACTTC. The genes are TRBV7-2 and TRBJ2-7, with 7 nucleotides matching TRBD2. The germline V gene has CDR1 SGHTA and CDR2 FQGNSA. Trimming at V came to 0 bases and at J to 3 bases, leaving 5 bases not matched to a gene. This CDR3 has 15 amino acids.

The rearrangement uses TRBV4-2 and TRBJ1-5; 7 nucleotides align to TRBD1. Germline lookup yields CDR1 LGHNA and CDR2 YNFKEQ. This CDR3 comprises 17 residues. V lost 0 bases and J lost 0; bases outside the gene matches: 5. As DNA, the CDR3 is TGTGCCAGCAGCCAAGACCCGACAGGGAATAGCAATCAGCCCCAGCATTTT. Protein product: CASSQDPTGNSNQPQHF.

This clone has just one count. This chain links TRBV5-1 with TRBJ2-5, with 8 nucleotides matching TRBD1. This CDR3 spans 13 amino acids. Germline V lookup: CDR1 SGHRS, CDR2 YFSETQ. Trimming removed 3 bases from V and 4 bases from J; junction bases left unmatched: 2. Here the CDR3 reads CASSWTGIETQYF. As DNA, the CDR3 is TGCGCCAGCAGCTGGACAGGGATAGAGACCCAGTACTTC.

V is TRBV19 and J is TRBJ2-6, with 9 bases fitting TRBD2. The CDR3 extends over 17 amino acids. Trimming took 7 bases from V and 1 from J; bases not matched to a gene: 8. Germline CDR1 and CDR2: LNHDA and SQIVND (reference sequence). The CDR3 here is CASKERGEFSGANVLTF. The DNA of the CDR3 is TGTGCCAGTAAGGAGCGGGGGGAATTTTCTGGGGCCAACGTCCTGACTTTC.

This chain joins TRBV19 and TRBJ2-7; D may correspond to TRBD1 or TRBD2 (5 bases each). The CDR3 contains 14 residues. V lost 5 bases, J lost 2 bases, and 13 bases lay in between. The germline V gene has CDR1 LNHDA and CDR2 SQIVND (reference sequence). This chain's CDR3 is CASSARDGTYEQYF. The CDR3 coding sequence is TGTGCCAGTAGTGCCCGGGACGGTACCTACGAGCAGTACTTC. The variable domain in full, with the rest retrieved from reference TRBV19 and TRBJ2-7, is DGGITQSPKYLFRKEGQNVTLSCEQNLNHDAMYWYRQDPGQGLRLIYYSQIVNDFQKGDIAEGYSVSREKKESFPLTVTSAQKNPTAFYLCASSARDGTYEQYFGPGTRLTVT.